This T cell receptor (beta chain) originates from a study of blood T cell repertoires in COVID-19. Study at large: From the United States, Italy and Spain came samples of acute and convalescent COVID-19. T cells, B-cell-depleted T cells, or PBMCs provided the cDNA or gDNA that served as material.

Clones were sequenced by immunoSEQ multiplex PCR, and TCRdb holds only the in-frame ones, with some missing. This sample yields some 200,000 clones, of which over 75% are seen a single time; 7.4% belongs to the top ten. This study enrolled people aged about 18 to 90 from about 24 US geographic areas. Clinical history reported by participants formed the basis on which cohorts were assigned. V was clipped by 0 bases and J by 0 bases, with 7 bases between them. CDR3 length equals 16 residues. Germline values: CDR1 SGHRS, CDR2 YFSETQ. This clonotype originated in a woman in her 40s with acute COVID-19. Sequencing used PBMCs or T cells enriched from blood (not recorded which). The chain links TRBV5-1 to TRBJ1-6, with unresolved D. CDR3: CASSLDGFSYNSPLHF. CDR3 DNA: TGCGCCAGCAGCTTGGACGGGTTCTCCTATAATTCACCCCTCCACTTT.